The clone carrying this T cell receptor (beta chain) was counted between two and nine times. Its specificity is not known. The data are from a study of Graves' ophthalmopathy and Graves' hyperthyroidism. Overall study: Samples of peripheral blood were obtained at initial diagnosis, prior to treatment of any kind. General study points: In predicting ophthalmopathy progression, the model reached nearly 71% sensitivity and 72.22% specificity.

Researchers took RNA transcripts and amplified TCR beta CDR3 regions from them. Scientists carried out first-round RT-PCR using HTBI primers and then a second-round multiplex PCR. TCRdb itself ran the multiplex PCR reads through MiXCR, one entry per CDR3 protein. The data show hundreds of thousands of distinct CDR3 sequences, about 46% seen once. This CDR3 has 13 residues. V was cut by 0 bases and J by 7 bases, with 9 bases left in between. Per the germline V gene, CDR1 is LNHNV and CDR2 is YYDKDF (reference sequence). Sequencing input: peripheral blood. J is TRBJ1-1 and V is TRBV15; tentative D call: TRBD1 (5 bases). The origin of this receptor is an adult man with Graves' ophthalmopathy. The CDR3 bases are TGTGCCACCAGCAGAGAATCGAGGGGTGAAGCTTTCTTT. This translates into CATSRESRGEAFF.